This record looks at one T cell receptor (beta chain) sequence and its context. Generated by immunoSEQ multiplex PCR, the TCRdb table keeps only in-frame clones and is missing some. Here the sample spans about 83,000 clones, roughly nine tenths being singletons. This entry comes from a study of technical replicates of blood from a few donors. V was shortened by 4 bases and J by 2 bases, with 20 bases between the two germline ends. The germline V gene encodes CDR1 MDHEN and CDR2 SYDVKM. This CDR3 spans 18 amino acids. The sample consisted of T cells isolated from PBMCs. V gene TRBV28 combines with J gene TRBJ1-4, with TRBD1 as a possible D gene (6 bases). This receptor was taken from a human donor in good health. CDR3 loop: CASSSTGALQGTNEKLFF. In nucleotides, the CDR3 is TGTGCCAGCAGTTCGACAGGAGCTCTCCAGGGGACTAATGAAAAACTGTTTTTT. The whole variable domain, remainder taken from reference TRBV28 and TRBJ1-4, is DVKVTQSSRYLVKRTGEKVFLECVQDMDHENMFWYRQDPGLGLRLIYFSYDVKMKEKGDIPEGYSVSREKKERFSLILESASTNQTSMYLCASSSTGALQGTNEKLFFGSGTQLSVL.